This is a list of T cell receptor beta chains from one sample in a study of cytomegalovirus exposure and HLA in healthy donors. Sequenced by immunoSEQ multiplex PCR; TCRdb stores in-frame clones only, minus some. The sample comprises roughly 140,000 clones, over 55% of which are singletons, and approximately 2% rests with the top ten. Sequenced: PBMCs. The receptor set was obtained from a man aged 35 to 55 in good health and CMV-seronegative. Each CDR3 is given with its conserved first and last residue. D genes are given only for firm matches. Only some rows state a clone size, as once, few, many or a class for expanded clones.

CDR3nt	CDR3aa	d_gene	v_gene	j_gene	abundance
TGCAGCGTGGACGGGGGGCAGGGATCCCTCCACTTT	CSVDGGQGSLHF	.	TRBV29-1	TRBJ1-6	.
TGTGCCAGCAGCTCTACAGGGGTTCAATACAATGAGCAGTTCTTC	CASSSTGVQYNEQFF	TRBD1	TRBV7-3	TRBJ2-1	.
TGTGCCAGCAGTTGGTTTGACGTGGGGGGGGACTACGAGCAGTACTTC	CASSWFDVGGDYEQYF	TRBD2	TRBV6-6	TRBJ2-7	few
TGTGCCAGCAGCGTAGCAGGGGGTCCCTCTGGGGCCAACGTCCTGACTTTC	CASSVAGGPSGANVLTF	TRBD1	TRBV9	TRBJ2-6	.
TGTGCCAGCAGTATCGGACAGGGACCTAACTATGGCTACACCTTC	CASSIGQGPNYGYTF	TRBD1	TRBV9	TRBJ1-2	.
TGTGCCAGCTCACGTTGGGGTCAAGGGGGAGAAGCTTTCTTT	CASSRWGQGGEAFF	.	TRBV18	TRBJ1-1	once
TGTGCCAGCTCACCTCCGGGACAGGGGAGTTGGGAGCAGTACTTC	CASSPPGQGSWEQYF	TRBD1	TRBV18	TRBJ2-7	.
TGTGCCAGCAGCTATGGACAGGGGGCATGGGCTGGGAACGAGCAGTACTTC	CASSYGQGAWAGNEQYF	TRBD1	TRBV7-9	TRBJ2-7	.
TGTGCCAGCAGTGAAGCGACGACAGTGAACTATGGCTACACCTTC	CASSEATTVNYGYTF	.	TRBV2	TRBJ1-2	.
TGTGCCAGCAGCCTCACAGGGAACGAGCAGTACTTC	CASSLTGNEQYF	.	TRBV7-6	TRBJ2-7	.
TGTGCCACCAGCAGAGGGGGAGGGGGGAGAGGTAGCGAGCAGTACTTC	CATSRGGGGRGSEQYF	.	TRBV15	TRBJ2-7	.
TGTGCCAGCACGAGGGACAGGGTGAACACTGAAGCTTTCTTT	CASTRDRVNTEAFF	TRBD1	TRBV6-1	TRBJ1-1	few
TGTGCCAGCAGCCTCGCTAGCGGGAGTACAGATACGCAGTATTTT	CASSLASGSTDTQYF	TRBD2	TRBV5-4	TRBJ2-3	.
TGCGCCAGCAGGCCCAGGGGGAGCACGGAGACCCAGTACTTC	CASRPRGSTETQYF	TRBD1	TRBV5-1	TRBJ2-5	.
TGTGCCAGCAGCTTAGCAGGGGCTAAAGCTTTCTTT	CASSLAGAKAFF	.	TRBV7-9	TRBJ1-1	.
TGTGCCAGCAGTTACGGGGAGCACCCCAATGAGCAGTTCTTC	CASSYGEHPNEQFF	.	TRBV6-6	TRBJ2-1	.